This paragraph reports one T cell receptor beta chain. With 6 bases removed from V and 6 bases from J, the gap between germline ends came to 5 bases. CDR3 length equals 11 residues. The V gene's germline CDR1 is SNHLY and CDR2 FYNNEI. Data came from immunoSEQ multiplex PCR; TCRdb stores just in-frame clones and leaves some out. Among about 41,000 clones, around four fifths were seen once, and the ten largest hold under 55%. The data were obtained in a study of blood T cell repertoires in COVID-19. Study details: PBMCs, B-cell-depleted T cells, or T cells were the source of the cDNA or gDNA that made up the material.

The V and J genes are TRBV2 and TRBJ2-2; D is possibly TRBD2 (5 bases). Sequencing used peripheral blood. This clonotype was obtained from a woman older than 75 with active or convalescent COVID-19. CDR3 DNA: TGTGCCAGCAGGGGAGCCGGGGAGCTGTTTTTT. Encoded protein: CASRGAGELFF.